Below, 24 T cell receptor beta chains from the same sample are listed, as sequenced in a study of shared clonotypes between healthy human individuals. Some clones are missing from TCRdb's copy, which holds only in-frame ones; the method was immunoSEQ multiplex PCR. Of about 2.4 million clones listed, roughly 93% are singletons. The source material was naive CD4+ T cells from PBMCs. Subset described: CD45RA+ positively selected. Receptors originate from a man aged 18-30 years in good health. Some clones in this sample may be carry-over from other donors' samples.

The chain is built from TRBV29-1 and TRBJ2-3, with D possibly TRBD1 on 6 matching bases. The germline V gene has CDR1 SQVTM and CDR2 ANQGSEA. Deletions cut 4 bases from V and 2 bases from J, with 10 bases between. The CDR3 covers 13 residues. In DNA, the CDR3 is TGCAGCGTTGCGCAGGGGAACACAGATACGCAGTATTTT. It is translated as CSVAQGNTDTQYF.

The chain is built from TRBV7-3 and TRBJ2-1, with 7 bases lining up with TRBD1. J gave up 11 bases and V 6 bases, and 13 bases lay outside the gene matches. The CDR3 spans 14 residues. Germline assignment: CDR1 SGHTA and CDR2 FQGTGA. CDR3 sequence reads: CASSTGASSGQQFF. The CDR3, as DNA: TGTGCCAGCAGTACAGGGGCCTCAAGTGGTCAGCAGTTCTTC.

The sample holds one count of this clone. The CDR3 sequence is CSALNANTGELFF. The DNA of the CDR3 is TGCAGCGCCCTGAACGCCAACACCGGGGAGCTGTTTTTT. The chain recombines TRBV29-1 with TRBJ2-2; D is unresolved. V was pared by 7 bases and J by 2 bases, with 11 bases between. CDR3 size: 13 residues. Germline CDR1 is SQVTM and CDR2 is ANQGSEA.

CDR3 amino acids: CASSPPRSSYEQYF. CDR3 DNA: TGTGCCAGCTCACCACCCAGGAGCAGCTACGAGCAGTACTTC. The chain joins TRBV18 to TRBJ2-7; D call uncertain. Germline V lookup: CDR1 KGHSH, CDR2 LQKENI. V gave up 0 bases and J gave up 3 bases, with 9 bases separating them. This CDR3 comprises 14 residues.

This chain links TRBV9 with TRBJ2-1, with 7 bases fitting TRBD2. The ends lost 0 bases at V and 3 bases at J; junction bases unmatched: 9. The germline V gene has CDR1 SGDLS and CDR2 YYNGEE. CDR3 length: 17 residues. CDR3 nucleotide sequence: TGTGCCAGCAGCGTAGGACCCCAATGGGGGGGCTACAATGAGCAGTTCTTC. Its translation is CASSVGPQWGGYNEQFF.

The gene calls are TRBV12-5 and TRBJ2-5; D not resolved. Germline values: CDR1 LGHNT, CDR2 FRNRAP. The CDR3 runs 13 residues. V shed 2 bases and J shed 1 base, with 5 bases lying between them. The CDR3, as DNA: TGTGCTAGTGGTTTGAACAGCCAAGAGACCCAGTACTTC. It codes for CASGLNSQETQYF.

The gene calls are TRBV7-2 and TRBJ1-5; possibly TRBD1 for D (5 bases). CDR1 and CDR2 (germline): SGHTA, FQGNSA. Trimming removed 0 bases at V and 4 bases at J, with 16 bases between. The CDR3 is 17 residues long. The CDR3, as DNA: TGTGCCAGCAGCTTAGCCGGGGGGTTGTATCGTAATCAGCCCCAGCATTTT. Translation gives CASSLAGGLYRNQPQHF.

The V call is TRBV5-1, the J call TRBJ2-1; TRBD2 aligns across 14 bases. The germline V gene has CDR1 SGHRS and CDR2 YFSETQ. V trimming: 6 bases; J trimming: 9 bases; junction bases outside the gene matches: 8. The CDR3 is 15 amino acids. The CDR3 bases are TGCGCCAGCACTCACGGGACTAGCGGGAGAGGTGAGCAGTTCTTC. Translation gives CASTHGTSGRGEQFF.

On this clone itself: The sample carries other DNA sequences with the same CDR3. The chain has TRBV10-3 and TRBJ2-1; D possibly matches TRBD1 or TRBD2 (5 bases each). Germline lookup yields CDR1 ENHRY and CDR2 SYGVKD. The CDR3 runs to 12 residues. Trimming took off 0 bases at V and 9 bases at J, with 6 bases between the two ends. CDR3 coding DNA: TGTGCCATCAGTGAGTCTGGGGGTGAGCAGTTCTTC. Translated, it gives CAISESGGEQFF.

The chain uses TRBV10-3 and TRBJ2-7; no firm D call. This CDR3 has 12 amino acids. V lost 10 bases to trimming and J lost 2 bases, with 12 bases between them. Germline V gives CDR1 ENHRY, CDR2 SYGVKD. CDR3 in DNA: TGTGCCACCGGCCGGCAGACCTACGAGCAGTACTTC. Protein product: CATGRQTYEQYF.

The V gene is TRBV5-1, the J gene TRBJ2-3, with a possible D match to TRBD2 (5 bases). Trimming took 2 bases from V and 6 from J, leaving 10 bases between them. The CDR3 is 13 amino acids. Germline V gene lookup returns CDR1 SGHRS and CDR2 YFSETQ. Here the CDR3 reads CASSFPPGDTQYF. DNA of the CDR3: TGCGCCAGCAGCTTCCCACCGGGGGATACGCAGTATTTT.

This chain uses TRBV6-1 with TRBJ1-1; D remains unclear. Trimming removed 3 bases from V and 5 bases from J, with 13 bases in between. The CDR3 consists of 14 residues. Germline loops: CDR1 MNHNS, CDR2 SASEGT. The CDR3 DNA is TGTGCCAGCAGTGAGTTTGGGCGGCGAACTGAAGCTTTCTTT. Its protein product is CASSEFGRRTEAFF.

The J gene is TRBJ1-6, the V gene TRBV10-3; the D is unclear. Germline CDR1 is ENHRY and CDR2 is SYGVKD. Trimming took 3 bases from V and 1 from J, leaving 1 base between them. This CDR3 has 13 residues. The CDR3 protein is CAISESYNSPLHF. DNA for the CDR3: TGTGCCATCAGTGAATCCTATAATTCACCCCTCCACTTT.

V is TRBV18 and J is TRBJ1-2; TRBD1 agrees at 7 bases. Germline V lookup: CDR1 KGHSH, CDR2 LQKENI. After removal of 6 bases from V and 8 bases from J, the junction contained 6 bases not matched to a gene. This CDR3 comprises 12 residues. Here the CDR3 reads CASSGQAPGYTF. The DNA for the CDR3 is TGTGCCAGCTCTGGACAGGCGCCCGGCTACACCTTC.

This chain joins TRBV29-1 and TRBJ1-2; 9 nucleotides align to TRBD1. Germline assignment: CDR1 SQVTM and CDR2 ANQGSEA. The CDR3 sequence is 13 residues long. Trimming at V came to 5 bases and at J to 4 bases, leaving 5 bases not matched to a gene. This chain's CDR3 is CSVITGGGYGYTF. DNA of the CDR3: TGCAGCGTTATTACAGGGGGCGGCTATGGCTACACCTTC.

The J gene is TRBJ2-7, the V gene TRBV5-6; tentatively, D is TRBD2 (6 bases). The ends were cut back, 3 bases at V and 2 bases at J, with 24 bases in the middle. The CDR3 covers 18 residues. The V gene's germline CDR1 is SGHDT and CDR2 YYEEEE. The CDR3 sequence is CASSSGRSTGTPPYEQYF. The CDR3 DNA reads TGTGCCAGCAGCTCGGGACGGAGCACCGGGACTCCCCCCTACGAGCAGTACTTC.

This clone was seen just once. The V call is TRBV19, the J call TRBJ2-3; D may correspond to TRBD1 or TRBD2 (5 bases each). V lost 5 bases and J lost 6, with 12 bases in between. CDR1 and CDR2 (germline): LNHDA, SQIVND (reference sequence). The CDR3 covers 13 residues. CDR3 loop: CASSPDGGDTQYF. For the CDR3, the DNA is TGTGCCAGTAGTCCCGATGGGGGTGATACGCAGTATTTT.

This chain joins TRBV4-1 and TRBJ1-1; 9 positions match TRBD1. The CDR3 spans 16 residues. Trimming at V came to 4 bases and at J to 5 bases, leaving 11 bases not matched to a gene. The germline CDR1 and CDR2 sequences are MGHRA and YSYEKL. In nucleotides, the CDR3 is TGCGCCAGCAGCCGAGTCCCGGGACAGGGTTCGACTGAAGCTTTCTTT. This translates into CASSRVPGQGSTEAFF.

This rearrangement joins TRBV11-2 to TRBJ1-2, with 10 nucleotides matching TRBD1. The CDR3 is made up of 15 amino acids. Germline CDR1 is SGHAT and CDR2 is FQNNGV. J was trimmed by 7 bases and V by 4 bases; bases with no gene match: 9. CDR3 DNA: TGTGCCAGCAGCTCCGGACAGGGGGAGGGGCGTGGCTACACCTTC. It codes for CASSSGQGEGRGYTF.

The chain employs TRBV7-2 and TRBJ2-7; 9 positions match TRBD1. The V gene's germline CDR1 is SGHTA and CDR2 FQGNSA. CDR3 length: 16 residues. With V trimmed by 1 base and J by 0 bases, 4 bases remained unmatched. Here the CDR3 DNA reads TGTGCCAGCAGCTTAGTCCCGGGACAGGGCTCCTACGAGCAGTACTTC. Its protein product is CASSLVPGQGSYEQYF. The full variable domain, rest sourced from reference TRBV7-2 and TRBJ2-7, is GAGVSQSPSNKVTEKGKDVELRCDPISGHTALYWYRQSLGQGLEFLIYFQGNSAPDKSGLPSDRFSAERTGGSVSTLTIQRTQQEDSAVYLCASSLVPGQGSYEQYFGPGTRLTVT.

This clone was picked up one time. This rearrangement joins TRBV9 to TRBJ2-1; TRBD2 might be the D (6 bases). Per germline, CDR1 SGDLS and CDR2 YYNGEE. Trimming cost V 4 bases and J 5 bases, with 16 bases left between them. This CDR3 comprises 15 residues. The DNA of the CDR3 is TGTGCCAGCAGCCCCCGAGGGAGGAGTGACAATGAGCAGTTCTTC. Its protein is CASSPRGRSDNEQFF. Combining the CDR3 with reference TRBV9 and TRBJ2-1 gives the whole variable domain DSGVTQTPKHLITATGQRVTLRCSPRSGDLSVYWYQQSLDQGLQFLIQYYNGEERAKGNILERFSAQQFPDLHSELNLSSLELGDSALYFCASSPRGRSDNEQFFGPGTRLTVL.

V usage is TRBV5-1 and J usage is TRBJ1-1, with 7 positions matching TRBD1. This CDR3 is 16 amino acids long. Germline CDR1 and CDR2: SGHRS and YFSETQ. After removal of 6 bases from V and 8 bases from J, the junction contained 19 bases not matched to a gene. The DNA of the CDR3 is TGCGCCAGCACCCCCGGCGGAGGGGGCTTGAGTCTGGAAGCTTTCTTT. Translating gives CASTPGGGGLSLEAFF.

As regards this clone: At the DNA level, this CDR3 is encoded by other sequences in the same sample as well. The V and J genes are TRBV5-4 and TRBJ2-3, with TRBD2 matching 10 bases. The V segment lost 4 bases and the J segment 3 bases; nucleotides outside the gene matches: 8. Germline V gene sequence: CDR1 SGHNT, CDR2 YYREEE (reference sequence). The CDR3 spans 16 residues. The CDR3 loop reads CASSLKAGGPTDTQYF. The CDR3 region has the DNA TGTGCCAGCAGCCTGAAAGCGGGAGGGCCGACAGATACGCAGTATTTT.

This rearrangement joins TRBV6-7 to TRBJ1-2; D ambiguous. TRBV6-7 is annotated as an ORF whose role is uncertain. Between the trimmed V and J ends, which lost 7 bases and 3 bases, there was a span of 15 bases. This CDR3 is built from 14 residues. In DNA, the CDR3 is TGTGCCAGCAATTGGGGAAAGAGTGACTATGGCTACACCTTC. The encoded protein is CASNWGKSDYGYTF.